The present T cell receptor (beta chain) was sequenced within a study of control samples from healthy donors and cancer patients. CDR1 LGHNA and CDR2 YSLEER come from the germline V gene. The CDR3 loop spans 14 amino acids. Deletions cut 1 base from V and 1 base from J, with 6 bases between. Sequencing used immunoSEQ multiplex PCR; TCRdb keeps in-frame clones, though not all of them. The sample has 60,000 to 70,000 clones, about 80% seen once. This clonotype was obtained from a woman in her 50s with lung cancer. Material: PBMCs. V and J are TRBV4-3 and TRBJ2-3; no firm D call. CDR3 protein: CASSQGPRTDTQYF. The CDR3 nucleotides are TGCGCCAGCAGCCAAGGACCCCGCACAGATACGCAGTATTTT.